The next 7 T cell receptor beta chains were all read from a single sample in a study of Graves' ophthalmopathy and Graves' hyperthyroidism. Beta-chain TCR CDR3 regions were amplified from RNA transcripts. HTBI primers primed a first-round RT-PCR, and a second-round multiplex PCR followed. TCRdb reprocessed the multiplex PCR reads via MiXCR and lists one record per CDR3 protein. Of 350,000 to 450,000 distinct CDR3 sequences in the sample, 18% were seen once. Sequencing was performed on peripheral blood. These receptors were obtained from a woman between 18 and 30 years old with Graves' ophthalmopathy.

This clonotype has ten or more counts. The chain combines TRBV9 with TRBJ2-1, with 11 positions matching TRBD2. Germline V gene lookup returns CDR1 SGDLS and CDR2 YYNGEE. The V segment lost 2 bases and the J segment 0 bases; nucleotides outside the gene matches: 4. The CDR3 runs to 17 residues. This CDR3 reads CASSVSSGGSSYNEQFF. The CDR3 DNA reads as TGTGCCAGCAGCGTTTCTAGCGGGGGGAGCTCCTACAATGAGCAGTTCTTC.

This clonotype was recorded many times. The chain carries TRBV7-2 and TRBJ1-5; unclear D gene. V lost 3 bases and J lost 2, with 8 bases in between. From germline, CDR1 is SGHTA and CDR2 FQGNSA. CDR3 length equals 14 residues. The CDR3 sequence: CASSFDMGNQPQHF. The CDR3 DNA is TGTGCCAGCAGCTTCGACATGGGCAATCAGCCCCAGCATTTT.

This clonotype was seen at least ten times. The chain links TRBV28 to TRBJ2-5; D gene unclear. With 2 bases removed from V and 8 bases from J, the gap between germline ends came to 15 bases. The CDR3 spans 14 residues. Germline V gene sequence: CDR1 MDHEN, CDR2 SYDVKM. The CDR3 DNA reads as TGTGCCAGCAGTTTAGGTGGCACCCAAGGAACCCAGTACTTC. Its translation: CASSLGGTQGTQYF. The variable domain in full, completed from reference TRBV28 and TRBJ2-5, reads DVKVTQSSRYLVKRTGEKVFLECVQDMDHENMFWYRQDPGLGLRLIYFSYDVKMKEKGDIPEGYSVSREKKERFSLILESASTNQTSMYLCASSLGGTQGTQYFGPGTRLLVL.

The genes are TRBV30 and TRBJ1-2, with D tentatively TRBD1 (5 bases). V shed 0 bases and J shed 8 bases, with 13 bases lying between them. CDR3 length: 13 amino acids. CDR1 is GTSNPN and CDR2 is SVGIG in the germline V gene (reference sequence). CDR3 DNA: TGTGCCTGGAGTGTATCGGGGACTGTAGGCTACACCTTC. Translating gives CAWSVSGTVGYTF. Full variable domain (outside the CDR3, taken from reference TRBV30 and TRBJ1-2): SQTIHQWPATLVQPVGSPLSLECTVEGTSNPNLYWYRQAAGRGLQLLFYSVGIGQISSEVPQNLSASRPQDRQFILSSKKLLLSDSGFYLCAWSVSGTVGYTFGSGTRLTVV.

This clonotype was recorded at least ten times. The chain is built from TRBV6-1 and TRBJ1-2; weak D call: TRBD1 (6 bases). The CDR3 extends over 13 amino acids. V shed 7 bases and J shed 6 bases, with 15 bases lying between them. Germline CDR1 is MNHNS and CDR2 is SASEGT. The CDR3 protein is CASKNRDRDGYTF. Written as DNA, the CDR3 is TGTGCCAGCAAAAACAGGGATCGAGATGGCTACACCTTC.

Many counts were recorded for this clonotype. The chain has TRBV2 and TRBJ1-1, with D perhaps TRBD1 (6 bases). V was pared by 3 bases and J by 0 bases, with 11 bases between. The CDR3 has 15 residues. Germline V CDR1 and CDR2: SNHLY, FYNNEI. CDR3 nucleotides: TGTGCCAGCAGTGACGTAACAGGGCTGAACACTGAAGCTTTCTTT. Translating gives CASSDVTGLNTEAFF.

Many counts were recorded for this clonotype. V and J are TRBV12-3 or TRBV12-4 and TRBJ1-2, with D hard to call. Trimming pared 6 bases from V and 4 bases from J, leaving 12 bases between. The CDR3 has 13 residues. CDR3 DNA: TGTGCCAGCAGCCCTGGAGGCCTCTATGGCTACACCTTC. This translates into CASSPGGLYGYTF.